The entry that follows covers one T cell receptor (beta chain) sequence. Its recognized antigen is unknown. No much larger clone exists at a distance of one base, and base qualities are not known. TCRbeta CDR3 regions were amplified from genomic DNA by means of the immunoSEQ Assay, a bias-controlled multiplex PCR. Under the source paper's analysis protocol: Within the assay, amplification of reference gene primers was used to estimate how many nucleated cells each sample contained. To quantify the absolute abundance of each unique TCRbeta CDR3 rearrangement, sequence reads were collapsed and filtered. For each sample, productive Simpson clonality was calculated by taking the square root of Simpson's diversity index across productive rearrangements. Imported from immuneACCESS, the table was reduced by TCRdb to in-frame sequences with V and J called. These copies leave out some clones; in studies compared against another copy, an unresolved V gene accounts for under half, and the cause of the remainder is not known. The V and J calls and clone size come from that table; D and trimming were worked out from the DNA. This sample comprises about 34,000 clones, around 90% of them detected only once. 11% to 15% of the sample goes to the ten largest clones.

Collaborating institutions collected whole blood in K2EDTA tubes following their own protocols. For TCRbeta analysis, collaborators shipped samples as frozen whole blood, isolated PBMCs, or DNA extracted from either of those sample types. The data were taken from a study of blood T cell repertoires in COVID-19 (TCRdb year 2020). Some background on the complete study: Collaborator samples came from the United States, Italy and Spain and covered acute and convalescent phases of COVID-19. Where available, HLA class I and class II types were taken from metadata supplied by the sample provider and were not determined by assay-based typing. The prospective study material was composed of cDNA or gDNA derived from T cells, B-cell-depleted T cells, or PBMCs. A de-identified subject ID, COVID-19 status, age in years and sex were almost always included in the sample metadata. A freely available public database, intended as a resource for researchers studying the immune response to SARS-CoV-2, is where the repertoires were released. The dataset comprised deeply sampled blood TCRbeta repertoires from subjects exposed to, actively infected with, or recovered from COVID-19. Samples came from the ongoing ImmuneRACE study (first 160 participants) plus 1,254 subjects from 6 global collaborators.

V is reduced by 2 bases and J by 7 bases, leaving a spacing of 9 bases between them. CDR1 and CDR2 are read off the germline V gene (reference sequence) as SEHNR and FQNEAQ. Taken from cysteine to phenylalanine, the CDR3 has 14 residues. The read is trimmed to its CDR3 DNA, 42 bases read in frame from base 1. Overall results and qualifications from the work: The amount of clinical and demographic metadata varied by source and participant and was provided uncurated.

The origin of this receptor is a man in his sixties with active COVID-19. The V and J segments used are TRBV7-9 and TRBJ1-6; the D gene remains uncertain. Sequenced sample: peripheral blood. CDR3 sequence: CASSLLGGNSPLHF. Here is the DNA: TGTGCCAGCAGCTTACTCGGCGGGAATTCACCCCTCCACTTT.